The entry below describes one T cell receptor (beta chain). The antigen is not known. The assay ran at deep level. The material for each subset, its genomic DNA, was split evenly across several immunoSEQ plates. Clones were sequenced by immunoSEQ multiplex PCR, and TCRdb holds only the in-frame ones, with some missing. The profile shows roughly 2 million clones, nearly 97% of them singletons. This sample stems from a study of shared clonotypes between healthy human individuals. General study findings and limits: Sharing of clonotypes among donors was expected to vary with sequencing depth.

The CDR3 totals 15 residues. Germline CDR1 SGHTA, CDR2 FQGNSA. The germline V and J ends were trimmed by 4 bases and 6 bases, with 19 bases remaining between them. The specimen was naive CD4+ T cells sorted from blood. Sample subset: CD45RA+ positively selected. This chain uses TRBV7-2 with TRBJ2-7; a weak D match, TRBD2 (5 bases). The clonotype was recovered from a man between 18 and 29 years old in good health. The CDR3 here is CASSSAGSLATEQYF. In nucleotides, the CDR3 is TGTGCCAGCAGCTCGGCTGGGTCCTTAGCGACCGAGCAGTACTTC.